This TCR beta chain was found in a study of CD8+ T cells in alopecia areata. General study points: Clonality was higher in lesional than normal scalp, especially in alopecia totalis/universalis.

cDNA reverse transcribed from extracted RNA served as the sequencing template. Sequencing used immunoSEQ multiplex PCR; TCRdb keeps in-frame clones, though not all of them. The data hold approximately 160,000 clones, with around 60% observed a single time. This CDR3 contains 16 residues. Trimming stripped 5 bases from V and 8 bases from J, with 25 bases between. As concerns this clone: What it binds is unknown.

Treatment here: oral pan-JAK inhibitor, 5-10 mg twice daily. CD4+ and CD8+ T cells were sorted from PBMCs stained for CD3, CD4 and CD8. The clonotype comes from a human donor with alopecia areata. This rearrangement joins TRBV23-1 to TRBJ2-7, with TRBD2 as a possible D gene (7 bases). TRBV23-1 is annotated as an ORF whose role is uncertain. This specimen was CD4+ T cells sorted from blood, taken at week 24, from a patient treated with tofacitinib. The CDR3 loop reads CASSTRRGRTFCKQYF. CDR3 DNA: TGCGCCAGCAGTACCCGGCGGGGGCGAACCTTCTGTAAGCAGTACTTC.